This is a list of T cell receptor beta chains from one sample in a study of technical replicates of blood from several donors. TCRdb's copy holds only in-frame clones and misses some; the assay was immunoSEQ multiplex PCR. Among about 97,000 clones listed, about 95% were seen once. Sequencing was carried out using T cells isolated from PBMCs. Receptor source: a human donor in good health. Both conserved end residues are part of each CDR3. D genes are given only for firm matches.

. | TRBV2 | CASSDRLDTQYF
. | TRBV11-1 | CASSSRGTITGELFF
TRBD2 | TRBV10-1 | CASSSSGNYGELFF
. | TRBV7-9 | CASSAPNYNTEAFF
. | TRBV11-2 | CASSAGGWGEAFF
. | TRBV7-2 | CASSYDRNTEAFF
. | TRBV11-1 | CASSLFSFQGETQYF
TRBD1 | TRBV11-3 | CASSPAGTGDHQPQHF
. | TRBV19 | CASSIQFLREPQHF
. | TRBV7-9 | CASSLLISGGGSYGYTF
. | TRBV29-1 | CSASLDFFSTDTQYF
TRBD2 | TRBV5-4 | CASSAGLAGLNEQFF
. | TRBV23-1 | CASSNLTDFGKNIQYF
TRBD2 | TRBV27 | CASSLWAGGGNEQFF
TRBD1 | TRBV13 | CASSFGQAQETQYF
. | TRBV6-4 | CASTNRVGNQPQHF
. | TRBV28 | CASSTSGYEQYF
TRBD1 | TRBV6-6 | CATGTGYSGANVLTF
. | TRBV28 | CASSVGGGSSGNTIYF
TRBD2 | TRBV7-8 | CASSLEVLGREKTQYF
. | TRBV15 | CATSRDPGYEQYF
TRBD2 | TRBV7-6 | CASSLLAGAKEYVDTQYF
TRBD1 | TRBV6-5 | CASTGGFGSSF
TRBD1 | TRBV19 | CASIGRGQGIVGNQPQHF
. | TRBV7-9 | CASSLSRVGTDTQYF